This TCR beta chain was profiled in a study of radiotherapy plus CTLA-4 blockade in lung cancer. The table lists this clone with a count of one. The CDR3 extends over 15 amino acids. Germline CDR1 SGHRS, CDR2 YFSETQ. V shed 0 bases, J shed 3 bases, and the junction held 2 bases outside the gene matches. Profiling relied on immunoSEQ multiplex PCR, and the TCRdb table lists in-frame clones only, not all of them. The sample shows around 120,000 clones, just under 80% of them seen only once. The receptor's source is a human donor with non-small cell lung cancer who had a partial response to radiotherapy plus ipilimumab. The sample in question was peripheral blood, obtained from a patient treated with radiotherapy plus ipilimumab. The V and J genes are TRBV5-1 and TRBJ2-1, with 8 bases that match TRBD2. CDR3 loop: CASSLDSGNYNEQFF. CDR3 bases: TGCGCCAGCAGCTTGGATAGCGGGAACTACAATGAGCAGTTCTTC. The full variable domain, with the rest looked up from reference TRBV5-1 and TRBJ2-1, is KAGVTQTPRYLIKTRGQQVTLSCSPISGHRSVSWYQQTPGQGLQFLFEYFSETQRNKGNFPGRFSGRQFSNSRSEMNVSTLELGDSALYLCASSLDSGNYNEQFFGPGTRLTVL.